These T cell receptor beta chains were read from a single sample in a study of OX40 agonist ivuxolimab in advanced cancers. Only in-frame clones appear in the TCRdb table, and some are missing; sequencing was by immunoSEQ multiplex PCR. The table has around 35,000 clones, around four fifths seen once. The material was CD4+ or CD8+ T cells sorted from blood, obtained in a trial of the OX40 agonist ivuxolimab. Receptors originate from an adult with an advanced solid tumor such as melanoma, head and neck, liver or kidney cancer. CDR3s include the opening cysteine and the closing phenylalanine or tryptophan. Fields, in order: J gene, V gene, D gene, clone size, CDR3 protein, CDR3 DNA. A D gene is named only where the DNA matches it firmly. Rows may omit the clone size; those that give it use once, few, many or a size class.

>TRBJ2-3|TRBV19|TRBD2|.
CASSIQRGGVDTQYF
TGTGCCAGTAGTATCCAGCGGGGGGGCGTAGATACGCAGTATTTT
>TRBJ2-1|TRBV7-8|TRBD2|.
CASSLVPRTSPNEQFF
TGTGCCAGCAGCTTAGTCCCAAGGACTAGCCCCAATGAGCAGTTCTTC
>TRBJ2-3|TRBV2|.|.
CASSERSTDTQYF
TGTGCCAGCAGTGAAAGGAGCACAGATACGCAGTATTTT
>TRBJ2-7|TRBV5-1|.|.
CASSGHRGGYEQYF
TGCGCCAGCAGCGGCCACAGGGGAGGCTACGAGCAGTACTTC
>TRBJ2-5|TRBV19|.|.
CASSIPGPYQTQYF
TGTGCCAGTAGTATCCCCGGACCGTATCAGACCCAGTACTTC
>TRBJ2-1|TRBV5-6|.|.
CASTNRAGGSYNEQFF
TGTGCCAGCACCAACCGCGCAGGCGGCTCCTACAATGAGCAGTTCTTC
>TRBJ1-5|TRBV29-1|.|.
CSVKMGGWGQPQHF
TGCAGCGTTAAGATGGGGGGTTGGGGTCAGCCCCAGCATTTT
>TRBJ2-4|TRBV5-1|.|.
CASSPVSGTQGKNIQYF
TGCGCCAGCAGCCCTGTGTCGGGGACCCAAGGCAAAAACATTCAGTACTTC
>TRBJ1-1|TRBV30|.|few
CAWSSPGSGGMNTEAFF
TGTGCCTGGAGTTCACCAGGGAGCGGGGGGATGAACACTGAAGCTTTCTTT
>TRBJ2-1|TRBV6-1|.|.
CASASGSYNEQFF
TGTGCCAGCGCCTCGGGTTCATACAATGAGCAGTTCTTC
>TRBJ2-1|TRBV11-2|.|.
CASSLALGLAHEQFF
TGTGCCAGCAGCTTAGCCTTGGGCCTAGCCCATGAGCAGTTCTTC
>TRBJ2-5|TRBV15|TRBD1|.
CATSSSQGRETQYF
TGTGCCACCAGCTCATCACAGGGGAGAGAGACCCAGTACTTC
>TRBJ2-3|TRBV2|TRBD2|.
CALTLRGGTDTQYF
TGTGCCCTCACTCTGCGGGGGGGCACAGATACGCAGTATTTT
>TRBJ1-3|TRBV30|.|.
CAWSRGSGNTIYF
TGTGCCTGGTCCAGGGGCTCTGGAAACACCATATATTTT
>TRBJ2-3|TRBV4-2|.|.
CASNQVTGKGTDTQYF
TGTGCCAGCAACCAAGTGACAGGAAAAGGAACAGATACGCAGTATTTT
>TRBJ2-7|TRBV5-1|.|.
CASRERVSSYEQYF
TGCGCCAGCCGGGAGAGGGTGAGCTCCTACGAGCAGTACTTC
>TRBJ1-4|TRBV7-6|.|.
CASSPHQGRDEKLFF
TGTGCCAGCAGCCCCCACCAGGGCCGCGATGAAAAACTGTTTTTT
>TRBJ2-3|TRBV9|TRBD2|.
CASSALLAGARDTQYF
TGTGCCAGCAGCGCGCTACTAGCGGGAGCTAGAGATACGCAGTATTTT
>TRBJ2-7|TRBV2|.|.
CASTRQSYEQYF
TGTGCCAGCACCCGACAGTCCTACGAGCAGTACTTC
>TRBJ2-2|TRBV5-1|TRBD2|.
CASSLLAGEGTGELFF
TGCGCCAGCAGCTTGCTAGCGGGAGAGGGAACCGGGGAGCTGTTTTTT
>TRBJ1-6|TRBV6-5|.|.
CASSRTVYNSPLHF
TGTGCCAGCAGTAGGACAGTCTATAATTCACCCCTCCACTTT
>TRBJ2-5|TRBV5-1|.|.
CASSLAVLETQYF
TGCGCCAGCAGCTTGGCGGTTTTGGAGACCCAGTACTTC
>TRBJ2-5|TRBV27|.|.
CAISFVKFFRETQYF
TGTGCCATCTCCTTTGTAAAATTTTTTAGGGAGACCCAGTACTTC
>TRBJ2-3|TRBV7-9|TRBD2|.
CASSLGGLAGGTDTQYF
TGTGCCAGCAGCTTAGGAGGACTAGCGGGGGGCACAGATACGCAGTATTTT
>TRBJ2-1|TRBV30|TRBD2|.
CAWILSLAGGNEQFF
TGTGCCTGGATCCTTTCCCTAGCGGGGGGAAATGAGCAGTTCTTC
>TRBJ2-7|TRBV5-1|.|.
CASSSQGTPGVQYF
TGCGCCAGCAGCTCACAGGGTACTCCGGGGGTGCAGTACTTC
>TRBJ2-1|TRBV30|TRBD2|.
CAWSFGLAGDEQFF
TGTGCCTGGAGTTTCGGACTAGCGGGGGATGAGCAGTTCTTC
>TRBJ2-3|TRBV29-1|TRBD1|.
CSAKDRERLITDTQYF
TGCAGCGCCAAGGACAGGGAAAGGTTGATCACAGATACGCAGTATTTT
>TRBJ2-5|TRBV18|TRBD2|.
CASSPTLAGEETQYF
TGTGCCAGCTCACCAACCCTAGCGGGGGAAGAGACCCAGTACTTC
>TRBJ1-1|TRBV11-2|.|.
CASSLQTNTEAFF
TGTGCCAGCAGCTTACAGACGAACACTGAAGCTTTCTTT
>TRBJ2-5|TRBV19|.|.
CATSNREETQYF
TGTGCCACCTCTAACAGAGAAGAGACCCAGTACTTC
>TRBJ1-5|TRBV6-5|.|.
CASSYTLGSNQPQHF
TGTGCCAGCAGTTACACCCTTGGGAGCAATCAGCCCCAGCATTTT
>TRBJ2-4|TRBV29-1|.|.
CSVGSLNIQYF
TGCAGCGTTGGGAGCCTAAACATTCAGTACTTC
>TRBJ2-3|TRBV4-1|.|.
CASSQGASSTDTQYF
TGCGCCAGCAGCCAAGGGGCTAGCAGCACAGATACGCAGTATTTT
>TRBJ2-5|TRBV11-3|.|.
CASSVGQQETQYF
TGTGCCAGCAGCGTCGGACAGCAAGAGACCCAGTACTTC
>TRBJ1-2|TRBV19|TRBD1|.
CASSTRQGARGYTF
TGTGCCAGTAGTACCCGACAGGGGGCGCGTGGCTACACCTTC
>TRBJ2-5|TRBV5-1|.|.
CASSLTRGGQETQYF
TGCGCCAGCAGCTTGACGAGGGGGGGGCAAGAGACCCAGTACTTC
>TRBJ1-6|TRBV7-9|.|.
CASSVTGRNSPLHF
TGTGCCAGCAGCGTGACAGGTCGAAATTCACCCCTCCACTTT
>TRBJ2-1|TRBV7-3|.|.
CASSLKGQGDNEQFF
TGTGCCAGCAGCTTAAAGGGTCAAGGGGACAATGAGCAGTTCTTC
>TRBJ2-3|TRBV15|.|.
CATSRDRVLADTQYF
TGTGCCACCAGCAGAGATCGGGTCCTTGCAGATACGCAGTATTTT
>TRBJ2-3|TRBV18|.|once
CASSPSLTDTQYF
TGTGCCAGCTCACCCTCCCTGACAGATACGCAGTATTTT
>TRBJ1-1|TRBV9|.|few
CASSAGHLNTEAFF
TGTGCCAGCAGCGCGGGACACTTGAACACTGAAGCTTTCTTT
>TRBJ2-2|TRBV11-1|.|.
CASSSPGLLGGELFF
TGTGCCAGCAGCTCACCCGGCCTACTGGGCGGGGAGCTGTTTTTT
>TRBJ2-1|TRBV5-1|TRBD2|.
CASSLPSTSGGEQFF
TGCGCCAGCAGCTTGCCCTCAACTAGCGGGGGTGAGCAGTTCTTC
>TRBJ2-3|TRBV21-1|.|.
CASSKRRLAGTDTQYF
TGTGCCAGCAGCAAAAGGAGACTAGCGGGGACAGATACGCAGTATTTT
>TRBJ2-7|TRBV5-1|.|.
CASSLVSTSGEQYF
TGCGCCAGCAGCTTGGTCTCTACGTCCGGCGAGCAGTACTTC
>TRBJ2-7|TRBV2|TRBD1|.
CAGRDREPEQYF
TGTGCCGGACGGGACAGGGAACCCGAGCAGTACTTC
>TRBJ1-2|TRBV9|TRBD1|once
CASSSASRTGDYGYTF
TGTGCCAGCAGCTCCGCATCTAGGACAGGGGACTATGGCTACACCTTC
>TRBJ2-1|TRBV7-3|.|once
CASSLRLNNEQFF
TGTGCCAGCAGCTTAAGACTAAACAATGAGCAGTTCTTC
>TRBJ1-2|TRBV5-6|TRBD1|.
CASSQTDRVGYTF
TGTGCCAGCAGCCAGACGGACAGGGTTGGCTACACCTTC
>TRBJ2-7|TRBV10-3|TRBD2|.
CAIRARLAGAGLNYEQYF
TGTGCCATCCGAGCAAGACTAGCGGGAGCAGGGCTGAACTACGAGCAGTACTTC
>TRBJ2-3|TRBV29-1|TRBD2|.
CSVEGSLAGGGDTQYF
TGCAGCGTTGAAGGTTCACTAGCGGGGGGCGGAGATACGCAGTATTTT
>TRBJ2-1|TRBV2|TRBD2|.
CASSYIQGGDEQFF
TGTGCCAGCAGTTATATCCAGGGAGGGGATGAGCAGTTCTTC
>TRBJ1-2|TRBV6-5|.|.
CASTRPNYGYTF
TGTGCCAGCACAAGACCCAACTATGGCTACACCTTC
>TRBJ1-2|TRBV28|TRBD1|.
CASIKTGDEGYTF
TGTGCCAGCATAAAGACAGGGGATGAAGGCTACACCTTC